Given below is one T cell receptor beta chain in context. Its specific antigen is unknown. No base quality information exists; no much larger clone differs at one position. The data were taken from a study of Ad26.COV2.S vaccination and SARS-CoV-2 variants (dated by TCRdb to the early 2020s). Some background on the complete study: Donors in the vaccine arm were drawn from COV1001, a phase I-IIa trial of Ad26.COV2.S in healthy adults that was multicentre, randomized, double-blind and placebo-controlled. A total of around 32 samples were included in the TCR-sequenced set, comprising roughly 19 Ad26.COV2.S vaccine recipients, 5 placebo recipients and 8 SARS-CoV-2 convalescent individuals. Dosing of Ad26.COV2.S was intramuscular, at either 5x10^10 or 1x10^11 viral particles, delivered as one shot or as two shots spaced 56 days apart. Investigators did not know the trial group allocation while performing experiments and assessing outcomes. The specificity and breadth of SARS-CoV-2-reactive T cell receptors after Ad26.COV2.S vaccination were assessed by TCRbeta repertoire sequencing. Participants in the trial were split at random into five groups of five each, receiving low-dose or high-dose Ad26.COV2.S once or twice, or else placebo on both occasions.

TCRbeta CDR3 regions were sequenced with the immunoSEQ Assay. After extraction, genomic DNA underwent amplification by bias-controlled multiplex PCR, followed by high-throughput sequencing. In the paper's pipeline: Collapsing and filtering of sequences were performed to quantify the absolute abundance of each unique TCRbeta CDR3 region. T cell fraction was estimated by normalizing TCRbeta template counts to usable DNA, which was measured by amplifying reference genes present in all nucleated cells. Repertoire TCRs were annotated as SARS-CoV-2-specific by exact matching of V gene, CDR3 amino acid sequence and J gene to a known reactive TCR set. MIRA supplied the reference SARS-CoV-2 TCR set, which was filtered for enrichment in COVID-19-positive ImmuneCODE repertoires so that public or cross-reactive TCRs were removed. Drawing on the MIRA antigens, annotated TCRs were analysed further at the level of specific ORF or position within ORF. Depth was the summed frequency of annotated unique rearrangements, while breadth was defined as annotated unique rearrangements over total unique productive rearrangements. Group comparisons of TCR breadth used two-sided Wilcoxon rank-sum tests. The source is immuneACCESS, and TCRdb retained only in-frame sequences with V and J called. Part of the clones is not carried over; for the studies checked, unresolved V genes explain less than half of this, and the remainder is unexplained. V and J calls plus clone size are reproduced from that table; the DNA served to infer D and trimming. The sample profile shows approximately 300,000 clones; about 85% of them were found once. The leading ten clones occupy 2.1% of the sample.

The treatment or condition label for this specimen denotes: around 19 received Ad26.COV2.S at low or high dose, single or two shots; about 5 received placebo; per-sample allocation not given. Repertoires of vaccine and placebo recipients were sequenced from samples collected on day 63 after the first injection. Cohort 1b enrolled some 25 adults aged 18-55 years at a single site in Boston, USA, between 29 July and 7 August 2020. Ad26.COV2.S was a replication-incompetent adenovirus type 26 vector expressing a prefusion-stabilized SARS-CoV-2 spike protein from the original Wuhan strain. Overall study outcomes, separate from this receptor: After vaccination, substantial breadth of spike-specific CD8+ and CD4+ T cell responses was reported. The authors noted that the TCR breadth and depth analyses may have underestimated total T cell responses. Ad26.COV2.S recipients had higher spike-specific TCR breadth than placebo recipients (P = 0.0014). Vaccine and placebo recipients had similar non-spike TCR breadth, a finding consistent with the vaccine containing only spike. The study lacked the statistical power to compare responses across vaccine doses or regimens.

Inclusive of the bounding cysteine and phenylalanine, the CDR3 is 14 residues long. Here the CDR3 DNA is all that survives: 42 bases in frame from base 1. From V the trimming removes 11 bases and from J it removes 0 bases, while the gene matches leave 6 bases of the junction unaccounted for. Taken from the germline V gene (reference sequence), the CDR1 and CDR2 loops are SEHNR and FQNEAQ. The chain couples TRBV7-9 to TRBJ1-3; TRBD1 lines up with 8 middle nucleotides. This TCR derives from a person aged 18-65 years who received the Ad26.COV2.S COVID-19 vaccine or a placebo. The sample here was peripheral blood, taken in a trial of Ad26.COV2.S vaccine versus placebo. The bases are TGTGCCGGACAGGGATTTGCCTCTGGAAACACCATATATTTT. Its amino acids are CAGQGFASGNTIYF.